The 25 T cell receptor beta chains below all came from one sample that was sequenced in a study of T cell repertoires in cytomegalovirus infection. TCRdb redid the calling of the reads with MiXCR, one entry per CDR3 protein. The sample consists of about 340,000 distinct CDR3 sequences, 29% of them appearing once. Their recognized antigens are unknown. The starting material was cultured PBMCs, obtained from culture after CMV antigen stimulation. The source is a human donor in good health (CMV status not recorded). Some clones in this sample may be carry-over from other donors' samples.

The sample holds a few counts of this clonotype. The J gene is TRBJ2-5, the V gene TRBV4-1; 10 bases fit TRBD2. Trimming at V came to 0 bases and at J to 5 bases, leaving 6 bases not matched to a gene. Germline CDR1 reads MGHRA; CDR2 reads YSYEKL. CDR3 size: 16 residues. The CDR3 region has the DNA TGCGCCAGCAGCCAAGATCGAGCGGGGGGGGCGGAGACCCAGTACTTC. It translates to CASSQDRAGGAETQYF.

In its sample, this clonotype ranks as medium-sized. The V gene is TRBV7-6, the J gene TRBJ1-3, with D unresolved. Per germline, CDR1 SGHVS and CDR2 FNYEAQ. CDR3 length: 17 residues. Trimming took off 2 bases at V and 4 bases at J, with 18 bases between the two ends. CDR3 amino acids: CASSLSQLPVSGNTIYF. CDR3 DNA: TGTGCCAGCAGCTTATCCCAATTGCCGGTTAGCGGAAACACCATATATTTT.

The CDR3 loop reads CSGGGRTTASGTDTQYF. For the CDR3, the DNA is TGCAGCGGGGGCGGGCGGACTACAGCCTCAGGCACAGATACGCAGTATTTT. V gene TRBV29-1 combines with J gene TRBJ2-3; a possible D gene is TRBD2 (6 bases). Trimming took off 7 bases at V and 1 base at J, with 24 bases between the two ends. The CDR3 has 17 residues. Germline V lookup: CDR1 SQVTM, CDR2 ANQGSEA.

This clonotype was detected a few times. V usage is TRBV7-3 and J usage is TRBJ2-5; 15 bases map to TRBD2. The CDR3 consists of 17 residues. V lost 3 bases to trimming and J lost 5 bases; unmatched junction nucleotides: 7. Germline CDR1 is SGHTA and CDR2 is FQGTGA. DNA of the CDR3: TGTGCCAGCAGCTTGGGAGGACTAGCGGGGGGGCTGGAGACCCAGTACTTC. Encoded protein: CASSLGGLAGGLETQYF.

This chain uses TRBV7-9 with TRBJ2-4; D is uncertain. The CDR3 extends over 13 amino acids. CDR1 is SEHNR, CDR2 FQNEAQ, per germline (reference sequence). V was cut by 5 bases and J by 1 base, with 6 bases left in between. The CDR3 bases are TGTGCCAGCAGCCCAGAGGCCAAAAACATTCAGTACTTC. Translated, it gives CASSPEAKNIQYF.

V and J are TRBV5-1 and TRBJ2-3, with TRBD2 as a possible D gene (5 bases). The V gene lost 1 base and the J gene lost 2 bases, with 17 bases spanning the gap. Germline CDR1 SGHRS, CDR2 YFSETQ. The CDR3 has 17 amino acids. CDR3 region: CASSLPQRLAVTDTQYF. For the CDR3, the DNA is TGCGCCAGCAGCTTGCCCCAGCGGTTGGCTGTCACAGATACGCAGTATTTT.

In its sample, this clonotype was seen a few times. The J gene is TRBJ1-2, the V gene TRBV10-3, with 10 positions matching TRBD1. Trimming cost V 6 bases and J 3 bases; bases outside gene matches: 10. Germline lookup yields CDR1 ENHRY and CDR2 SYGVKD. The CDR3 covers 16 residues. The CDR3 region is CAISRDRGQSDYGYTF. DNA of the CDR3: TGTGCCATCAGCCGGGACAGGGGCCAAAGCGACTATGGCTACACCTTC.

CDR3 sequence reads: CASSLGGGPGEQFF. In nucleotides, the CDR3 is TGTGCCAGCAGCTTAGGGGGGGGGCCAGGTGAGCAGTTCTTC. The chain is built from TRBV7-2 and TRBJ2-1; weak D call: TRBD2 (7 bases). The CDR3 consists of 14 residues. Trimming removed 1 base at V and 9 bases at J, with 13 bases between. Germline CDR1 and CDR2: SGHTA and FQGNSA.

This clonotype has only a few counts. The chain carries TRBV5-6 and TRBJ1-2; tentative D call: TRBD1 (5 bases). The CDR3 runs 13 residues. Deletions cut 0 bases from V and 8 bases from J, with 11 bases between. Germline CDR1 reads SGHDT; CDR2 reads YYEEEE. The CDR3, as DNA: TGTGCCAGCAGCTTGGTGGCAGGGAGAGGCTACACCTTC. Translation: CASSLVAGRGYTF.

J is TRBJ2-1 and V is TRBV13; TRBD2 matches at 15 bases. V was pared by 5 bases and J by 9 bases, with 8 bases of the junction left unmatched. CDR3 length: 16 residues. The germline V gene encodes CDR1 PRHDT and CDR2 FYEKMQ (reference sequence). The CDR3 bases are TGTGCCAGCAGCCCCACGGGACTAGCGGGAGGAGGTGAGCAGTTCTTC. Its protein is CASSPTGLAGGGEQFF. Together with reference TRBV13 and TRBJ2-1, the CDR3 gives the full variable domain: AAGVIQSPRHLIKEKRETATLKCYPIPRHDTVYWYQQGPGQDPQFLISFYEKMQSDKGSIPDRFSAQQFSDYHSELNMSSLELGDSALYFCASSPTGLAGGGEQFFGPGTRLTVL.

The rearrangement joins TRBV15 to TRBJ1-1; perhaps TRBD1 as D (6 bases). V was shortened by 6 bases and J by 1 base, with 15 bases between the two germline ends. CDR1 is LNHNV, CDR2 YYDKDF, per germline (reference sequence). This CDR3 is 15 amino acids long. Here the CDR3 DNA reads TGTGCCACCAGAACAACCCCGACAGGGAACACTGAAGCTTTCTTT. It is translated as CATRTTPTGNTEAFF.

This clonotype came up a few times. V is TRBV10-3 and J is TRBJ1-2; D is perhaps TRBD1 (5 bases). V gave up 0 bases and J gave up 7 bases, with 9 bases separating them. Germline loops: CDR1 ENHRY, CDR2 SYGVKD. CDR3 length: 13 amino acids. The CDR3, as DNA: TGTGCCATCAGTGAGTCATCAGGGACTGGCTACACCTTC. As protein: CAISESSGTGYTF.

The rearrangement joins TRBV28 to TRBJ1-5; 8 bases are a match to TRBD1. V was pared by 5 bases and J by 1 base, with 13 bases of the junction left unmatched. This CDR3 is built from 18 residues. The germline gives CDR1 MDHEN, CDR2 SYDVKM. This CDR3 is CASSPLGRGRKSNQPQHF. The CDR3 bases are TGTGCCAGCAGTCCTCTCGGCAGGGGGCGTAAAAGCAATCAGCCCCAGCATTTT.

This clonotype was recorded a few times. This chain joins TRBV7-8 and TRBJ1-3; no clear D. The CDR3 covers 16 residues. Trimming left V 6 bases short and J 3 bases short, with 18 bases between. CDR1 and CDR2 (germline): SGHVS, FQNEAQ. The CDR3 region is CASSPPEGPGGNTIYF. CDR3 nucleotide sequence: TGTGCCAGCAGTCCTCCGGAAGGACCGGGTGGAAACACCATATATTTT.

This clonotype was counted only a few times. CDR3 in amino acids: CASSLRGRETQYF. The DNA of the CDR3 is TGTGCCAGCAGCTTAAGGGGGCGAGAGACCCAGTACTTC. The chain uses TRBV7-8 and TRBJ2-5; TRBD1 agrees at 7 bases. The V and J ends lost 2 bases and 4 bases, in that order; junction bases with no gene match: 1. The length of the CDR3 is 13 residues. Germline V lookup: CDR1 SGHVS, CDR2 FQNEAQ. The variable domain in full, with the rest retrieved from reference TRBV7-8 and TRBJ2-5, is GAGVSQSPRYKVAKRGQDVALRCDPISGHVSLFWYQQALGQGPEFLTYFQNEAQLDKSGLPSDRFFAERPEGSVSTLKIQRTQQEDSAVYLCASSLRGRETQYFGPGTRLLVL.

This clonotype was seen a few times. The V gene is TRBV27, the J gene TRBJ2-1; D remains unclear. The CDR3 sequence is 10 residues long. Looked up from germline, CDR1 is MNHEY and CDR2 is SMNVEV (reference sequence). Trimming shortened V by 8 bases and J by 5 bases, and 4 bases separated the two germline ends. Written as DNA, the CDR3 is TGTGCCAGCGGGAACAATGAGCAGTTCTTC. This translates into CASGNNEQFF.

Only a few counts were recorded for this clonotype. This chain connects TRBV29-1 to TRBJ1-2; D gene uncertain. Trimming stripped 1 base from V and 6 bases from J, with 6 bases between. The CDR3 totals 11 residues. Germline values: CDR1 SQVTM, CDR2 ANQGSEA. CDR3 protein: CSVEGGNGYTF. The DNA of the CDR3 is TGCAGCGTTGAAGGAGGGAATGGCTACACCTTC.

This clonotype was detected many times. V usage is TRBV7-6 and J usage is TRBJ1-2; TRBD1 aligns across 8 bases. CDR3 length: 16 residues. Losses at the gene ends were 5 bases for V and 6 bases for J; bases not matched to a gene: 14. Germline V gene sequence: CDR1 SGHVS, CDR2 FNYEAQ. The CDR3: CASSGTGVPSGHGYTF. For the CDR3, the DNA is TGTGCCAGCAGCGGGACAGGAGTACCGTCAGGCCATGGCTACACCTTC.

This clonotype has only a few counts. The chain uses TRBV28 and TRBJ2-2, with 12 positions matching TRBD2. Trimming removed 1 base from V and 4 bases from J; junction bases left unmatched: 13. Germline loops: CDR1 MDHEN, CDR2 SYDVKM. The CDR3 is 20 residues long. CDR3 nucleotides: TGTGCCAGCAGTTTATTCCTGGGGCTAGCGGGAGGGCCAAGCACCGGGGAGCTGTTTTTT. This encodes CASSLFLGLAGGPSTGELFF.

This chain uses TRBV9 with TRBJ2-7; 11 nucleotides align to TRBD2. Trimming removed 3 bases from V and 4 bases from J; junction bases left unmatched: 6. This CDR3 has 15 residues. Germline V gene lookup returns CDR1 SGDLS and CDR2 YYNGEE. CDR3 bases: TGTGCCAGCAGCGCCACCGGGACTAGCGGATACGAGCAGTACTTC. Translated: CASSATGTSGYEQYF.

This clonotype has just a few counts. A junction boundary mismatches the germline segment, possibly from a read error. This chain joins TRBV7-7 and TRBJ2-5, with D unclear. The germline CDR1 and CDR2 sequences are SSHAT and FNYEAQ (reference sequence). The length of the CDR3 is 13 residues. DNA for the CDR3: TGTGCTAGCAGCTATGGTGGGTCGGAGACCCAGTACTTC. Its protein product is CASSYGGSETQYF. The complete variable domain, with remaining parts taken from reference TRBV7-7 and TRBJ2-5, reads GAGVSQSPRYKVTKRGQDVTLRCDPISSHATLYWYQQALGQGPEFLTYFNYEAQPDKSGLPSDRFSAERPEGSISTLTIQRTEQRDSAMYRCASSYGGSETQYFGPGTRLLVL.

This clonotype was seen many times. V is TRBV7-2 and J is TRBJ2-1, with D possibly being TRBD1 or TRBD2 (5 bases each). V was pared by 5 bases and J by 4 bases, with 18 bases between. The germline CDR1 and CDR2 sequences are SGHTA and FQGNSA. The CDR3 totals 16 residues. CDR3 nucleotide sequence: TGTGCCAGCAGCCCGCCCCGGGACCAGACTTACAATGAGCAGTTCTTC. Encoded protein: CASSPPRDQTYNEQFF.

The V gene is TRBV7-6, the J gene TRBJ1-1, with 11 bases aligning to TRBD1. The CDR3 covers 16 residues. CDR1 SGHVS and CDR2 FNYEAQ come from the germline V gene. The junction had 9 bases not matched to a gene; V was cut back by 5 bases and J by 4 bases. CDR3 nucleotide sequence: TGTGCCAGCAGCCCCGGGACAGGGGGGAGAGGCACTGAAGCTTTCTTT. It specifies CASSPGTGGRGTEAFF.

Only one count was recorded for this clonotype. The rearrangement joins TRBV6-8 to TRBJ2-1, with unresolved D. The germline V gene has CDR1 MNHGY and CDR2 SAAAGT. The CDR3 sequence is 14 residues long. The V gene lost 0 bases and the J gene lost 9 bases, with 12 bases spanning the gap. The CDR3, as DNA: TGTGCCAGCAGTTACTCGAACTTGGTGGTTGAGCAGTTCTTC. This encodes CASSYSNLVVEQFF.

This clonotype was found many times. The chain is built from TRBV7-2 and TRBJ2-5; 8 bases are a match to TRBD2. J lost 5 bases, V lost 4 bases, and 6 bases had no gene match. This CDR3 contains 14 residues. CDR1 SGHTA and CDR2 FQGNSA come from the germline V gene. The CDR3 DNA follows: TGTGCCAGCAGCTCCGGGACTAGTGGCGAGACCCAGTACTTC. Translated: CASSSGTSGETQYF. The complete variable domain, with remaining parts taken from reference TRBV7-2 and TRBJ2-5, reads GAGVSQSPSNKVTEKGKDVELRCDPISGHTALYWYRQSLGQGLEFLIYFQGNSAPDKSGLPSDRFSAERTGGSVSTLTIQRTQQEDSAVYLCASSSGTSGETQYFGPGTRLLVL.